This TCR beta chain was observed in a study of regulatory T cells in long-lasting Graves disease. The V and J ends lost 7 bases and 6 bases, in that order; junction bases with no gene match: 8. The CDR3 covers 14 residues. The sample's time point: newly diagnosed GD, antithyroid drugs for less than 3 months. PBMCs were the source of the RNA used for TCR sequencing. This clonotype was detected ten times or more. Construction of TCR beta libraries relied on iRepertoire HTBI primers and on Arm-PCR targeting CDR3 regions. One entry per CDR3 protein, called by TCRdb with MiXCR from the multiplex PCR reads. The repertoire includes approximately 400,000 distinct CDR3 sequences, approximately 10% of them detected once, and approximately 17% sits in the top ten. These data were likewise used in another study, on T cells in Graves' hyperthyroidism and ophthalmopathy.

The receptor was isolated from a woman younger than 30 with Graves disease. This specimen was peripheral blood mononuclear cells (PBMCs), taken at new diagnosis, from a patient treated with antithyroid drugs. V gene TRBV12-3 or TRBV12-4 combines with J gene TRBJ2-3; TRBD2 matches at 9 bases. This CDR3 is CASKSGGPADTQYF. The CDR3 nucleotides are TGTGCCAGCAAAAGCGGGGGGCCAGCCGATACGCAGTATTTT.